Shown below are 22 T cell receptor beta chains from a single sample sequenced in a study of CD8 T cells in ankylosing spondylitis. Their antigens are not known. Study-wide results and caveats: It appeared that ankylosing spondylitis blood was characterized by a TCR beta motif of several highly homologous variants.

TCRdb itself ran the 5' RACE reads through MiXCR, one entry per CDR3 protein. The repertoire includes some 840,000 distinct CDR3 sequences, approximately 12% of them detected once, and under 0.6% sits in the top ten. Sequencing input: blood, either unsorted or a sorted T cell fraction (not recorded which). Receptors originate from a male donor with ankylosing spondylitis.

The CDR3 sequence is CASSDRSGGARNEQFF. DNA of the CDR3: TGTGCCAGCAGTGACCGTAGCGGGGGGGCGCGGAATGAGCAGTTCTTC. V usage is TRBV6-1 and J usage is TRBJ2-1, with 11 bases lining up with TRBD2. The length of the CDR3 is 16 residues. Germline CDR1 reads MNHNS; CDR2 reads SASEGT. Losses at the gene ends were 3 bases for V and 7 bases for J; bases not matched to a gene: 8.

This clonotype came up many times. V gene TRBV28 combines with J gene TRBJ1-2, with TRBD1 identical over 7 bases. This CDR3 region has 14 residues. Trimming cost V 3 bases and J 4 bases; bases outside gene matches: 5. Looked up from germline, CDR1 is MDHEN and CDR2 is SYDVKM. The chain's CDR3 is CASSLRGPGYGYTF. CDR3 in DNA: TGTGCCAGCAGTTTGAGGGGGCCTGGCTATGGCTACACCTTC.

V and J are TRBV18 and TRBJ2-1; D gene uncertain. Germline assignment: CDR1 KGHSH and CDR2 LQKENI. The CDR3 extends over 16 amino acids. Trimming left V 3 bases short and J 3 bases short, with 15 bases between. The CDR3 loop is CASSPTAANYYNEQFF. CDR3 DNA: TGTGCCAGCTCACCTACGGCAGCCAACTACTACAATGAGCAGTTCTTC.

As DNA, the CDR3 is TGTGCCAGCAGCTTTCGGACAGGGTTCGACGAGCAGTACTTC. Its translation: CASSFRTGFDEQYF. The chain employs TRBV5-4 and TRBJ2-7; 8 bases match TRBD1. J gave up 5 bases and V 2 bases, and 6 bases lay outside the gene matches. The CDR3 extends over 14 amino acids. CDR1 is SGHNT, CDR2 YYREEE, per germline (reference sequence).

This clonotype was seen a handful of times. V and J are TRBV21-1 and TRBJ2-3. TRBV21-1 is a pseudogene. This CDR3 is 13 amino acids long. CDR3 bases: TGTGCCAGCAGCGAAGATCGCCAGGATACGCAGTATTTT. This codes for CASSEDRQDTQYF.

This clonotype was picked up many times. The rearrangement uses TRBV20-1 and TRBJ1-2; 9 bases are shared with TRBD1. Germline CDR1 DFQATT, CDR2 SNEGSKA (reference sequence). The CDR3 has 15 residues. In DNA form, the CDR3 reads TGCAGCACAGACGTCAACCGGGACAGGGCTAGTGGCTACACCTTC. Translated: CSTDVNRDRASGYTF.

This clonotype was found a few times. The V gene is TRBV10-1, the J gene TRBJ1-4; 10 nucleotides match TRBD1. Per germline, CDR1 WNHNN and CDR2 SYGVQD (reference sequence). V was clipped by 8 bases and J by 6 bases; unmatched bases: 6. The CDR3 loop spans 14 amino acids. The CDR3 sequence is CASRSGTGDEKLFF. The CDR3 nucleotides read TGCGCCAGCCGCTCCGGGACAGGGGATGAAAAACTGTTTTTT.

This clonotype was found a few times. The rearrangement joins TRBV20-1 to TRBJ1-1; D is ambiguous. From germline, CDR1 is DFQATT and CDR2 SNEGSKA (reference sequence). V was shortened by 5 bases and J by 4 bases, with 17 bases between the two germline ends. This CDR3 comprises 14 residues. CDR3 nucleotide sequence: TGCAGTGCTTTGGCCACGGGAAAGAGCACTGAAGCTTTCTTT. Its translation: CSALATGKSTEAFF.

The chain couples TRBV24-1 to TRBJ2-2; no clear D gene. This CDR3 contains 15 residues. Per the germline V gene, CDR1 is KGHDR and CDR2 is SFDVKD. V shed 6 bases and J shed 1 base, with 11 bases lying between them. The CDR3 nucleotides are TGTGCCACCAGTAGCCAGGATAAGAACACCGGGGAGCTGTTTTTT. This gives the protein CATSSQDKNTGELFF.

This rearrangement joins TRBV29-1 to TRBJ1-1; perhaps TRBD1 as D (6 bases). V was shortened by 5 bases and J by 1 base, with 11 bases between the two germline ends. This CDR3 spans 13 amino acids. Germline values: CDR1 SQVTM, CDR2 ANQGSEA. The CDR3 region has the DNA TGCAGCGTTATACAGGGTGGGAACACTGAAGCTTTCTTT. This codes for CSVIQGGNTEAFF.

This clonotype has a handful of counts. The chain recombines TRBV20-1 with TRBJ2-7, with 9 bases fitting TRBD1. Germline V gene lookup returns CDR1 DFQATT and CDR2 SNEGSKA (reference sequence). V was pared by 2 bases and J by 7 bases, with 12 bases of the junction left unmatched. The CDR3 covers 15 residues. The CDR3 region has the DNA TGCAGTGCTAGAAATCAATACAGGGGGCTGGAGGAGCAGTACTTC. Translating gives CSARNQYRGLEEQYF.

The chain has TRBV7-3 and TRBJ1-1; unclear D gene. The CDR3 sequence is 13 residues long. CDR1 SGHTA and CDR2 FQGTGA come from the germline V gene. Trimming removed 0 bases at V and 6 bases at J, with 8 bases between. The CDR3 is CASSLTFRAEAFF. The CDR3 DNA reads TGTGCCAGCAGCTTAACGTTTCGTGCTGAAGCTTTCTTT.

V gene TRBV9 combines with J gene TRBJ2-3; 12 bases fit TRBD2. Germline trimming cut 2 bases from V and 7 bases from J; bases unmatched to any gene: 8. The CDR3 is 16 amino acids. Germline V gives CDR1 SGDLS, CDR2 YYNGEE. The CDR3 sequence: CASSVASGGALNTQYF. CDR3 nucleotide sequence: TGTGCCAGCAGCGTGGCTAGCGGGGGGGCCTTGAATACGCAGTATTTT.

This chain connects TRBV5-1 to TRBJ1-1; 7 bases align to TRBD1. The V and J ends lost 3 bases and 0 bases, in that order; junction bases with no gene match: 5. The germline CDR1 and CDR2 sequences are SGHRS and YFSETQ. The CDR3 spans 15 residues. The CDR3 is CASSSGQRMNTEAFF. The CDR3 region has the DNA TGCGCCAGCAGCTCGGGACAGCGAATGAACACTGAAGCTTTCTTT. Full variable domain (outside the CDR3, taken from reference TRBV5-1 and TRBJ1-1): KAGVTQTPRYLIKTRGQQVTLSCSPISGHRSVSWYQQTPGQGLQFLFEYFSETQRNKGNFPGRFSGRQFSNSRSEMNVSTLELGDSALYLCASSSGQRMNTEAFFGQGTRLTVV.

In its sample, this clonotype was seen a few times. V gene TRBV6-1 combines with J gene TRBJ2-7; TRBD2 matches 11 bases. This CDR3 is 16 amino acids long. Germline loops: CDR1 MNHNS, CDR2 SASEGT. J lost 4 bases, V lost 6 bases, and 11 bases had no gene match. CDR3 loop: CASSWLTSGAVYEQYF. In DNA form, the CDR3 reads TGTGCCAGCAGCTGGTTGACTAGCGGGGCCGTTTACGAGCAGTACTTC.

This sequence joins TRBV5-1 and TRBJ1-2; a weak D match, TRBD1 (5 bases). V was pared by 5 bases and J by 8 bases, with 19 bases between. The CDR3 runs 14 residues. In germline, CDR1 is SGHRS, CDR2 YFSETQ. The CDR3 coding sequence is TGCGCCAGCAGTCATGGGGCAGCCCGAGGAGGCTACACCTTC. This sequence encodes CASSHGAARGGYTF.

This clonotype was counted between two and nine times. J is TRBJ1-1 and V is TRBV18; the D is unclear. In germline, CDR1 is KGHSH, CDR2 LQKENI. V lost 6 bases and J 4 bases, leaving 18 bases between the germline ends. This CDR3 spans 15 amino acids. Here the CDR3 DNA reads TGTGCCAGCTCTTCACCTCTCGGCTGGGGCACTGAAGCTTTCTTT. Translated: CASSSPLGWGTEAFF.

This clonotype has just a few counts. The rearrangement joins TRBV5-1 to TRBJ1-1; no firm D call. Germline values: CDR1 SGHRS, CDR2 YFSETQ. The CDR3 has 16 amino acids. V was shortened by 0 bases and J by 2 bases, with 14 bases between the two germline ends. CDR3: CASSLAAGIGNTEAFF. CDR3 in DNA: TGCGCCAGCAGCTTGGCCGCTGGGATAGGTAACACTGAAGCTTTCTTT.

This clonotype was seen at least ten times. This chain links TRBV5-1 with TRBJ2-7; TRBD1 matches 10 bases. This CDR3 is built from 15 residues. From germline, CDR1 is SGHRS and CDR2 YFSETQ. J was trimmed by 2 bases and V by 4 bases; bases with no gene match: 6. In DNA, the CDR3 is TGCGCCAGCAGCCAGGACAGGGGGTTCACCTACGAGCAGTACTTC. Its protein product is CASSQDRGFTYEQYF.

This clonotype was counted a few times. The rearrangement links TRBV6-2 or TRBV6-3 to TRBJ2-1; D remains unclear. The CDR3 consists of 16 residues. V was cut by 5 bases and J by 8 bases, with 22 bases left in between. Germline values: CDR1 MNHEY, CDR2 SVGEGT. The CDR3 protein is CASSKSTARVDHEQFF. CDR3 sequence (DNA): TGTGCCAGCAGTAAATCGACGGCCCGGGTGGACCATGAGCAGTTCTTC.

The chain uses TRBV5-1 and TRBJ2-7, with D unresolved. Germline values: CDR1 SGHRS, CDR2 YFSETQ. This CDR3 region has 14 residues. The V gene lost 4 bases and the J gene lost 2 bases, with 13 bases spanning the gap. The CDR3 reads CASSQKTATYEQYF. The CDR3 nucleotides are TGCGCCAGCAGCCAAAAGACGGCGACCTACGAGCAGTACTTC.

A few counts support this clonotype. The chain uses TRBV2 and TRBJ1-5, with D possibly matching TRBD1 (5 bases). The CDR3 loop spans 16 amino acids. Trimming took off 2 bases at V and 0 bases at J, with 11 bases between the two ends. Per germline, CDR1 SNHLY and CDR2 FYNNEI. The CDR3 spells CASSEQQVYSNQPQHF. The CDR3 bases are TGTGCCAGCAGTGAACAACAGGTCTATAGCAATCAGCCCCAGCATTTT.